This T cell receptor beta chain was identified in a study of early T cells in non-severe SARS-CoV-2 infection. Study overall: Sequencing targeted bulk RNA from unsorted whole blood, leaving chains unpaired.

The TCR library protocol was used to attach unique molecular identifiers. These identifiers were attached to individual cDNA molecules. TCRdb ran MiXCR on the 5' RACE reads and lists one entry per CDR3 protein. The sample has about 61,000 distinct CDR3 sequences, 10% to 12% seen once. There are 14 residues in the CDR3. Germline CDR1 SGHAT, CDR2 FQNNGV. V lost 1 base and J lost 1, with 7 bases in between. Ten or more counts support this clonotype. The rearrangement joins TRBV11-2 to TRBJ1-1; D is ambiguous. The material sequenced was whole blood. This sequence originates from an adult who was a healthcare worker with PCR-confirmed SARS-CoV-2 infection or an uninfected control (not recorded which). CDR3 amino acids: CASSLGFKNTEAFF. The DNA for the CDR3 is TGTGCCAGCAGCTTAGGGTTTAAGAACACTGAAGCTTTCTTT.